Listed here are 6 T cell receptor beta chains from one sample, sequenced in a study of blood T cell repertoires in COVID-19 (dated by TCRdb to 2020 to 2021). Library construction relied on the immunoSEQ multiplex PCR assay. The table comes from immuneACCESS by way of TCRdb, which keeps in-frame sequences with V and J called. Part of the clones is missing from these tables; in studies checked, under half for an unresolved V gene and the rest for unknown reasons. In this sample the table shows roughly 99,000 clones, 81% of which occur a single time. The ten largest make up over 8.5% of the sample. Specimen: peripheral blood. The receptors derive from an elderly woman with acute or convalescent COVID-19.

J is TRBJ2-2 and V is TRBV2; 9 bases match TRBD1. The trim removed 6 bases at V and 4 bases at J, leaving 0 bases unmatched. The CDR3 consists of 13 residues. CDR1 SNHLY and CDR2 FYNNEI come from the germline V gene. CDR3 region: CASRGQGTGELFF. For the CDR3, the DNA is TGTGCCAGCAGGGGACAGGGCACCGGGGAGCTGTTTTTT. The whole variable domain, filled in from reference TRBV2 and TRBJ2-2, reads EPEVTQTPSHQVTQMGQEVILRCVPISNHLYFYWYRQILGQKVEFLVSFYNNEISEKSEIFDDQFSVERPDGSNFTLKIRSTKLEDSAMYFCASRGQGTGELFFGEGSRLTVL.

V is TRBV6-5 and J is TRBJ1-2; 7 positions match TRBD1. Germline-derived CDR1 and CDR2 are MNHEY and SVGAGI. CDR3 size: 15 residues. Losses at the gene ends were 6 bases for V and 8 bases for J; bases not matched to a gene: 15. CDR3 DNA sequence: TGTGCCAGCAGCGCCAGTCCGGGGACAGTTAGAGGCTACACCTTC. Encoded protein: CASSASPGTVRGYTF.

This clone has only one observation. The J gene is TRBJ1-3, the V gene TRBV18, with D unclear. Trimming shortened V by 2 bases and J by 6 bases, and 11 bases separated the two germline ends. CDR1 and CDR2 from the germline V gene are KGHSH and LQKENI. The CDR3 spans 14 residues. The CDR3 loop reads CASSPAASKNTIYF. Here the CDR3 DNA reads TGTGCCAGCTCACCAGCAGCGAGTAAAAACACCATATATTTT.

CDR3: CASSELAGMTGELFF. Here the CDR3 DNA reads TGTGCCAGCAGTGAACTAGCGGGGATGACCGGGGAGCTGTTTTTT. The rearrangement links TRBV6-1 to TRBJ2-2; 9 positions agree with TRBD2. CDR1 MNHNS and CDR2 SASEGT come from the germline V gene. The CDR3 is 15 residues long. J was trimmed by 5 bases and V by 2 bases; bases with no gene match: 3.

The gene calls are TRBV7-2 and TRBJ1-2; TRBD1 might be the D (6 bases). Germline loops: CDR1 SGHTA, CDR2 FQGNSA. With 1 base removed from V and 5 bases from J, the gap between germline ends came to 17 bases. This CDR3 contains 16 residues. The CDR3 spells CASSLGTAQIWYGYTF. CDR3 nucleotide sequence: TGTGCCAGCAGCTTAGGGACAGCCCAAATCTGGTATGGCTACACCTTC.

The chain combines TRBV30 with TRBJ2-7; 7 bases line up with TRBD1. V lost 0 bases to trimming and J lost 5 bases; unmatched junction nucleotides: 10. Germline CDR1 reads GTSNPN; CDR2 reads SVGIG (reference sequence). This CDR3 has 15 amino acids. The CDR3 loop is CAWSVGNRGLDEQYF. CDR3 DNA sequence: TGTGCCTGGAGTGTAGGTAACAGGGGTCTTGACGAGCAGTACTTC.